These 31 T cell receptor beta chains were sequenced from one sample in a study of tissue T cells after allogeneic stem cell transplantation. The table came from immunoSEQ multiplex PCR; TCRdb's copy has only in-frame clones and leaves some out. Of more than 1,500 clones listed, 85% are singletons. The sample in question was liver tissue, obtained at autopsy. The receptors here all came from a male patient aged 60 or over with steroid-refractory graft-versus-host disease after an allogeneic stem cell transplant. Some T cells may be graft donor cells.

The chain links TRBV6-4 to TRBJ1-2, with 9 positions matching TRBD1. Germline V gives CDR1 MRHNA, CDR2 SNTAGT. This CDR3 comprises 16 residues. V gave up 4 bases and J gave up 6 bases; unmatched junction bases: 12. The CDR3 region has the DNA TGTGCCAGCAGTGCCCTCCTCGGGACAGGGTTCGATGGCTACACCTTC. Translated, it gives CASSALLGTGFDGYTF.

The chain uses TRBV5-4 and TRBJ2-7, with TRBD1 identical over 8 bases. The CDR3 is 15 amino acids. In germline, CDR1 is SGHNT, CDR2 YYREEE (reference sequence). Losses at the gene ends were 3 bases for V and 5 bases for J; bases not matched to a gene: 10. As DNA, the CDR3 is TGTGCCAGCAGCTCGGGACAGGCCGGGGAGAACGAGCAGTACTTC. Protein: CASSSGQAGENEQYF.

The chain employs TRBV7-2 and TRBJ1-6; D is perhaps TRBD1 (5 bases). The V and J ends lost 1 base and 10 bases respectively, with 14 bases between them. Looked up from germline, CDR1 is SGHTA and CDR2 is FQGNSA. The CDR3 length is 15 residues. CDR3 protein: CASSLGGTVESPLHF. The CDR3 nucleotides are TGTGCCAGCAGCTTAGGGGGGACGGTGGAATCACCCCTCCACTTT.

The rearrangement joins TRBV27 to TRBJ1-6; D remains unclear. In germline, CDR1 is MNHEY, CDR2 SMNVEV (reference sequence). Trimming removed 1 base at V and 0 bases at J, with 4 bases between. The CDR3 totals 15 residues. CDR3 region: CASSLLNSYNSPLHF. The CDR3, as DNA: TGTGCCAGCAGTTTATTAAACTCCTATAATTCACCCCTCCACTTT.

This chain joins TRBV12-3 or TRBV12-4 and TRBJ1-1; D not certain. This CDR3 contains 11 residues. The V end was cut by 8 bases, the J end by 1 base, with 5 bases between. CDR3 sequence (DNA): TGTGCCAGCTGCGAGAACACTGAAGCTTTCTTT. It encodes CASCENTEAFF.

This chain joins TRBV13 and TRBJ2-1; D is perhaps TRBD1 (6 bases). Germline V gene sequence: CDR1 PRHDT, CDR2 FYEKMQ (reference sequence). CDR3 size: 15 residues. V lost 6 bases, J lost 0 bases, and 12 bases lay in between. The CDR3 DNA reads TGTGCCAGCAGACTCCGGGACATCTCCTACAATGAGCAGTTCTTC. Amino acid sequence: CASRLRDISYNEQFF.

The chain links TRBV5-1 to TRBJ1-2, with D possibly being TRBD1 (6 bases). Germline values: CDR1 SGHRS, CDR2 YFSETQ. Trimming stripped 3 bases from V and 2 bases from J, with 14 bases between. The CDR3 runs 15 residues. The CDR3 here is CASSSGTTLNYGYTF. The CDR3 nucleotides read TGCGCCAGCAGCTCCGGGACAACCTTAAACTATGGCTACACCTTC. The variable domain in full, completed from reference TRBV5-1 and TRBJ1-2, reads KAGVTQTPRYLIKTRGQQVTLSCSPISGHRSVSWYQQTPGQGLQFLFEYFSETQRNKGNFPGRFSGRQFSNSRSEMNVSTLELGDSALYLCASSSGTTLNYGYTFGSGTRLTVV.

This chain links TRBV6-1 with TRBJ2-6, with 7 bases aligning to TRBD1. The germline V gene encodes CDR1 MNHNS and CDR2 SASEGT. This CDR3 has 16 amino acids. Unmatched junction bases numbered 0, after V lost 1 base and J lost 0 bases. In nucleotides, the CDR3 is TGTGCCAGCAGTGAAGGGACAGGCTCTGGGGCCAACGTCCTGACTTTC. This gives the protein CASSEGTGSGANVLTF.

This chain uses TRBV6-2 or TRBV6-3 with TRBJ2-3; TRBD1 matches at 9 bases. Per the germline V gene, CDR1 is MNHEY and CDR2 is SVGEGT. V was clipped by 0 bases and J by 1 base; unmatched bases: 2. This CDR3 is built from 16 residues. The CDR3 nucleotides are TGTGCCAGCAGTTACTCGAACAGGGGGCGCACAGATACGCAGTATTTT. This gives the protein CASSYSNRGRTDTQYF.

The V and J genes are TRBV28 and TRBJ2-7; D call uncertain. Deletions cut 3 bases from V and 0 bases from J, with 6 bases between. The CDR3 runs to 13 residues. CDR1 and CDR2 (germline): MDHEN, SYDVKM. DNA for the CDR3: TGTGCCAGCAGTTTTTATCCCTCCTACGAGCAGTACTTC. Amino acids: CASSFYPSYEQYF.

This chain uses TRBV7-3 with TRBJ2-3; the D is unclear. The V end lost 0 bases, the J end lost 8 bases, and 9 bases lay between the germline ends. The CDR3 consists of 13 residues. Germline assignment: CDR1 SGHTA and CDR2 FQGTGA. The CDR3 protein is CASSLTLRSTQYF. DNA of the CDR3: TGTGCCAGCAGCTTAACCTTGCGGAGTACGCAGTATTTT.

The gene calls are TRBV2 and TRBJ1-3; D is uncertain. This CDR3 comprises 14 residues. CDR1 is SNHLY and CDR2 is FYNNEI in the germline V gene. Deletions cut 8 bases from V and 2 bases from J, with 13 bases between. CDR3 amino acids: CASQASTTGNTIYF. The CDR3 bases are TGTGCCAGCCAGGCGAGCACTACTGGAAACACCATATATTTT.

This clone came up once. The chain links TRBV28 to TRBJ2-1; 9 nucleotides match TRBD1. Trimming removed 5 bases from V and 7 bases from J; junction bases left unmatched: 9. This CDR3 has 15 amino acids. Germline V gives CDR1 MDHEN, CDR2 SYDVKM. This CDR3 is CASSTRQGVLNEQFF. CDR3 nucleotides: TGTGCCAGCAGTACGCGACAGGGGGTTTTAAATGAGCAGTTCTTC.

The chain is built from TRBV7-9 and TRBJ1-5; possible D gene TRBD1, 5 bases. The CDR3 extends over 17 amino acids. Germline-derived CDR1 and CDR2 are SEHNR and FQNEAQ (reference sequence). V lost 5 bases and J 0 bases, leaving 17 bases between the germline ends. CDR3 nucleotide sequence: TGTGCCAGCAGCCAAACGGGGGGTCCCTATAGCAATCAGCCCCAGCATTTT. Its translation is CASSQTGGPYSNQPQHF.

This chain connects TRBV5-1 to TRBJ1-3; D might be TRBD1 (5 bases). This CDR3 spans 15 amino acids. Germline CDR1 reads SGHRS; CDR2 reads YFSETQ. Trimming left V 4 bases short and J 0 bases short, with 11 bases between. CDR3 residues: CASSPRQSSGNTIYF. CDR3 nucleotides: TGCGCCAGCAGCCCCAGACAGAGCTCTGGAAACACCATATATTTT.

In regard to this clone: One junction end disagrees with the germline gene, perhaps due to a read error. V and J are TRBV7-9 and TRBJ1-5; tentative D call: TRBD1 (5 bases). The germline gives CDR1 SEHNR, CDR2 FQNEAQ (reference sequence). The CDR3 has 12 amino acids. CDR3 in DNA: TGTGCCAGCAGCTTAGATGGGGGTCCCAAGGATTTT. As protein: CASSLDGGPKDF.

The chain carries TRBV19 and TRBJ2-3; D remains ambiguous. Trimming left V 3 bases short and J 6 bases short, with 10 bases between. Germline V gene data show CDR1 as LNHDA and CDR2 as SQIVND (reference sequence). The CDR3 runs to 13 residues. The CDR3: CASSMSAADTQYF. Written as DNA, the CDR3 is TGTGCCAGTAGTATGTCCGCCGCGGATACGCAGTATTTT.

The chain recombines TRBV27 with TRBJ2-7; D is uncertain. The germline gives CDR1 MNHEY, CDR2 SMNVEV (reference sequence). The CDR3 is 11 amino acids. V was cut by 10 bases and J by 2 bases, with 9 bases left in between. The CDR3 DNA sequence: TGTGCCAACCTCAAGGCCTACGAGCAGTACTTC. Protein: CANLKAYEQYF.

The rearrangement links TRBV12-3 or TRBV12-4 to TRBJ2-1; D may be TRBD1 (6 bases). This CDR3 contains 13 residues. Trimming shortened V by 4 bases and J by 7 bases, and 11 bases separated the two germline ends. DNA for the CDR3: TGTGCCAGCAGTTCGGGCAGGGGTAATGAGCAGTTCTTC. Translation gives CASSSGRGNEQFF.

The chain is built from TRBV27 and TRBJ2-7; D uncertain. The CDR3 runs 11 residues. CDR1 is MNHEY, CDR2 SMNVEV, per germline (reference sequence). V was trimmed by 7 bases and J by 6 bases, leaving 10 bases between them. CDR3 DNA: TGTGCCAGCAATATTCCGGGCGAGCAGTACTTC. Translation gives CASNIPGEQYF.

The chain has TRBV28 and TRBJ1-4; 7 nucleotides agree with TRBD1. This CDR3 is built from 15 residues. Per germline, CDR1 MDHEN and CDR2 SYDVKM. The V gene end was trimmed by 5 bases and the J gene end by 4 bases; junction bases not matched to a gene: 7. The CDR3 loop reads CASSPPPGGNEKLFF. CDR3 sequence (DNA): TGTGCCAGCAGTCCGCCCCCAGGGGGTAATGAAAAACTGTTTTTT.

The chain employs TRBV6-4 and TRBJ2-1; D might be TRBD2 (6 bases). The germline V gene has CDR1 MRHNA and CDR2 SNTAGT. V was shortened by 2 bases and J by 7 bases, with 9 bases between the two germline ends. CDR3 size: 13 residues. CDR3 nucleotide sequence: TGTGCCAGCAGTGACGCGGGGACGAATGAGCAGTTCTTC. As protein: CASSDAGTNEQFF.

This chain uses TRBV7-9 with TRBJ1-1; maybe TRBD1 (5 bases). Deletions cut 6 bases from V and 3 bases from J, with 8 bases between. Germline CDR1 reads SEHNR; CDR2 reads FQNEAQ (reference sequence). The CDR3 is made up of 12 amino acids. The CDR3 loop is CASSFRDTEAFF. The DNA for the CDR3 is TGTGCCAGCAGTTTCAGGGACACTGAAGCTTTCTTT. Full variable domain (remainder filled in from reference TRBV7-9 and TRBJ1-1): DTGVSQNPRHKITKRGQNVTFRCDPISEHNRLYWYRQTLGQGPEFLTYFQNEAQLEKSRLLSDRFSAERPKGSFSTLEIQRTEQGDSAMYLCASSFRDTEAFFGQGTRLTVV.

This rearrangement joins TRBV28 to TRBJ2-7, with no clear D. The CDR3 covers 12 residues. Between the trimmed V and J ends, which lost 2 bases and 10 bases, there was a span of 12 bases. CDR1 is MDHEN and CDR2 is SYDVKM in the germline V gene. CDR3: CASSLVAQSQYF. The CDR3 DNA is TGTGCCAGCAGTTTAGTTGCACAGAGTCAGTACTTC.

The chain has TRBV4-2 and TRBJ2-7, with D perhaps TRBD2 (7 bases). In germline, CDR1 is LGHNA, CDR2 YNFKEQ. V was pared by 2 bases and J by 4 bases, with 12 bases between. The length of the CDR3 is 14 residues. Here the CDR3 reads CASSQLGGAYEQYF. The CDR3 DNA sequence: TGTGCCAGCAGCCAACTAGGGGGGGCTTACGAGCAGTACTTC.

This clone counts as large. CDR3 residues: CASSQETGSGNTIYF. DNA for the CDR3: TGTGCCAGCAGCCAAGAGACAGGCTCTGGAAACACCATATATTTT. The chain couples TRBV4-2 to TRBJ1-3; TRBD1 might be the D (6 bases). There are 15 residues in the CDR3. Per the germline V gene, CDR1 is LGHNA and CDR2 is YNFKEQ. The V and J ends lost 0 bases and 0 bases respectively, with 6 bases between them.

This chain uses TRBV6-4 with TRBJ2-3; 9 nucleotides align to TRBD1. CDR1 is MRHNA and CDR2 is SNTAGT in the germline V gene. Trimming cost V 2 bases and J 4 bases; bases outside gene matches: 4. The CDR3 spans 15 residues. This CDR3 reads CASSDETGGADTQYF. CDR3 coding DNA: TGTGCCAGCAGTGACGAGACAGGGGGTGCAGATACGCAGTATTTT.

This chain connects TRBV5-4 to TRBJ1-1; 8 nucleotides match TRBD1. CDR1 and CDR2 from the germline V gene are SGHNT and YYREEE (reference sequence). V lost 0 bases, J lost 8 bases, and 3 bases stayed unmatched. The CDR3 runs 13 residues. For the CDR3, the DNA is TGTGCCAGCAGCTTGGTTGACAGGGGAGAAGCTTTCTTT. As protein: CASSLVDRGEAFF. Together with reference TRBV5-4 and TRBJ1-1, the CDR3 gives the full variable domain: ETGVTQSPTHLIKTRGQQVTLRCSSQSGHNTVSWYQQALGQGPQFIFQYYREEENGRGNFPPRFSGLQFPNYSSELNVNALELDDSALYLCASSLVDRGEAFFGQGTRLTVV.

This chain connects TRBV5-4 to TRBJ2-5; 9 bases are a match to TRBD2. This CDR3 has 15 residues. Germline V lookup: CDR1 SGHNT, CDR2 YYREEE (reference sequence). V shed 3 bases, J shed 0 bases, and the junction held 3 bases outside the gene matches. CDR3 sequence: CASSSLAGNQETQYF. CDR3 DNA: TGTGCCAGCAGCTCCCTAGCGGGGAACCAAGAGACCCAGTACTTC.

The chain employs TRBV28 and TRBJ2-1; D gene ambiguous. The V end was cut by 1 base, the J end by 3 bases, with 19 bases between. CDR3 length: 18 amino acids. Germline assignment: CDR1 MDHEN and CDR2 SYDVKM. CDR3 DNA sequence: TGTGCCAGCAGTTTATCCCCCCTTATAAGCGTTGACTACAATGAGCAGTTCTTC. This sequence encodes CASSLSPLISVDYNEQFF.

The chain combines TRBV2 with TRBJ1-3, with D unresolved. The length of the CDR3 is 14 residues. The V end lost 1 base, the J end lost 7 bases, and 11 bases lay between the germline ends. Germline V lookup: CDR1 SNHLY, CDR2 FYNNEI. The CDR3 protein is CASSEDANWNTIYF. CDR3 in DNA: TGTGCCAGCAGTGAAGACGCGAACTGGAACACCATATATTTT. Using reference TRBV2 and TRBJ1-3 for the parts outside the CDR3, the full variable domain is EPEVTQTPSHQVTQMGQEVILRCVPISNHLYFYWYRQILGQKVEFLVSFYNNEISEKSEIFDDQFSVERPDGSNFTLKIRSTKLEDSAMYFCASSEDANWNTIYFGEGSWLTVV.